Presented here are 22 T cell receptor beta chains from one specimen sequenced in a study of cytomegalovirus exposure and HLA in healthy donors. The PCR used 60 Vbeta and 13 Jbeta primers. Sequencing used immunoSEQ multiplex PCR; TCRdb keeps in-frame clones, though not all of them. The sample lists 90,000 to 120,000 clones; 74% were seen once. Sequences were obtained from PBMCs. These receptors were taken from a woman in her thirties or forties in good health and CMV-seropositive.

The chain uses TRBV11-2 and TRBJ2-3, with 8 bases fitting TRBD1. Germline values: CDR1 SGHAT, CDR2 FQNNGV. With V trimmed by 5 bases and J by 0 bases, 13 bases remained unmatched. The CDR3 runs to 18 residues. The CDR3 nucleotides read TGTGCCAGCAGCCTCGGACAGGGAGCTTTCCGAAGCACAGATACGCAGTATTTT. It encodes CASSLGQGAFRSTDTQYF.

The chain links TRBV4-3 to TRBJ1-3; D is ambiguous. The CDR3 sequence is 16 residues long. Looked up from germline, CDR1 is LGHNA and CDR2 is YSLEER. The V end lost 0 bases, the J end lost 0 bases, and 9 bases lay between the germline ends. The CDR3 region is CASSQDKAYSGNTIYF. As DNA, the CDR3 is TGCGCCAGCAGCCAAGATAAAGCCTACTCTGGAAACACCATATATTTT.

The CDR3 DNA is TGTGCCAGCAGCTCGACCGGACAGCTCACCTACGAGCAGTACTTC. It encodes CASSSTGQLTYEQYF. The rearrangement links TRBV5-6 to TRBJ2-7, with D possibly being TRBD1 (6 bases). Trimming removed 3 bases at V and 2 bases at J, with 15 bases between. Looked up from germline, CDR1 is SGHDT and CDR2 is YYEEEE. The CDR3 spans 15 residues.

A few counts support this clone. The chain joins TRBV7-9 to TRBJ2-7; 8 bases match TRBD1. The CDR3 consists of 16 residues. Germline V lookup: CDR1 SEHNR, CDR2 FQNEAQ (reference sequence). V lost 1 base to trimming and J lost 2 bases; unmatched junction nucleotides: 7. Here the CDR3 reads CASSLDGDRIPYEQYF. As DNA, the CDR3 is TGTGCCAGCAGCTTAGATGGGGACAGGATCCCCTACGAGCAGTACTTC.

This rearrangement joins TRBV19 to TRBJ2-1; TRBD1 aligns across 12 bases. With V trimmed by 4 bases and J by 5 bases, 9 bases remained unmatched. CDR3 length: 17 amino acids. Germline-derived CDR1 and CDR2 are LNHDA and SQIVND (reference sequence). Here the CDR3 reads CASSTFRDRGRNNEQFF. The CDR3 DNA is TGTGCCAGTAGTACCTTCCGGGACAGGGGGCGTAACAATGAGCAGTTCTTC.

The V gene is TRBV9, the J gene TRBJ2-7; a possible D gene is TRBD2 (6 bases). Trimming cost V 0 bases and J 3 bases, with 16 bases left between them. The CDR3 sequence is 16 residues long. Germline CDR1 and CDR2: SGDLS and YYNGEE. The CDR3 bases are TGTGCCAGCAGCGTAGGGTTCGGAGGGATAGGCTACGAGCAGTACTTC. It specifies CASSVGFGGIGYEQYF. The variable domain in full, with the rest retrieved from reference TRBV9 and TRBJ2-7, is DSGVTQTPKHLITATGQRVTLRCSPRSGDLSVYWYQQSLDQGLQFLIQYYNGEERAKGNILERFSAQQFPDLHSELNLSSLELGDSALYFCASSVGFGGIGYEQYFGPGTRLTVT.

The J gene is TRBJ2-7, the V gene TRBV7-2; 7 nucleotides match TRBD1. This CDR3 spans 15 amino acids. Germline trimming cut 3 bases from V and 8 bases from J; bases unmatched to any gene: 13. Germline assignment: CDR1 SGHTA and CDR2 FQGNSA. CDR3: CASSFQSTTGDKQYF. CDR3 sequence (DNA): TGTGCCAGCAGCTTTCAGTCCACAACAGGGGACAAGCAGTACTTC. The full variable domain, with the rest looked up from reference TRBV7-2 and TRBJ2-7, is GAGVSQSPSNKVTEKGKDVELRCDPISGHTALYWYRQSLGQGLEFLIYFQGNSAPDKSGLPSDRFSAERTGGSVSTLTIQRTQQEDSAVYLCASSFQSTTGDKQYFGPGTRLTVT.

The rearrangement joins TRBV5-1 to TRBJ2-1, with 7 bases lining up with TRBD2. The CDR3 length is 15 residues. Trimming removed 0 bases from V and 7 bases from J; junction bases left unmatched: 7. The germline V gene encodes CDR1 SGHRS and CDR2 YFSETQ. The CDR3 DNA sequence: TGCGCCAGCAGCTTGGAGGGGAGGGTAGTAAATGAGCAGTTCTTC. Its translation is CASSLEGRVVNEQFF.

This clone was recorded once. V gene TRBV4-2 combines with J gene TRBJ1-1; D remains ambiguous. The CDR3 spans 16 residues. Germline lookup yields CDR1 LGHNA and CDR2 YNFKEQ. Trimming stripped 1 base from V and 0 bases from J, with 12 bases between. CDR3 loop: CASSQVASGLNTEAFF. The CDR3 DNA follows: TGTGCCAGCAGCCAAGTCGCATCAGGATTGAACACTGAAGCTTTCTTT.

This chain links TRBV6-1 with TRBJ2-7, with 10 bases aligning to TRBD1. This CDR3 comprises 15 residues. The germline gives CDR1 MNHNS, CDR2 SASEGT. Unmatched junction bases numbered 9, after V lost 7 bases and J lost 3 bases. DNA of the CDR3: TGTGCCAGCAAAGTGTTGGGACAGGGGAGCTACGAGCAGTACTTC. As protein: CASKVLGQGSYEQYF.

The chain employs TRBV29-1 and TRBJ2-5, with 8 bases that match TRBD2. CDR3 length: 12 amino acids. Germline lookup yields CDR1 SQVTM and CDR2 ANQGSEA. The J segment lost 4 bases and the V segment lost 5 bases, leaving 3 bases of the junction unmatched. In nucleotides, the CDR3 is TGCAGCGTTATCGGGGGGGGAGAGACCCAGTACTTC. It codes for CSVIGGGETQYF. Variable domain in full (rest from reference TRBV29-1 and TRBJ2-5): SAVISQKPSRDICQRGTSLTIQCQVDSQVTMMFWYRQQPGQSLTLIATANQGSEATYESGFVIDKFPISRPNLTFSTLTVSNMSPEDSSIYLCSVIGGGETQYFGPGTRLLVL.

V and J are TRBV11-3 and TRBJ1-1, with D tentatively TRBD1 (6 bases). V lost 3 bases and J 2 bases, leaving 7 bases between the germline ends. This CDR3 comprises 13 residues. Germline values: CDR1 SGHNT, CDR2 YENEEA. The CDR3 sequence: CASSLGTNTEAFF. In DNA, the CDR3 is TGTGCCAGCAGCTTGGGGACAAACACTGAAGCTTTCTTT.

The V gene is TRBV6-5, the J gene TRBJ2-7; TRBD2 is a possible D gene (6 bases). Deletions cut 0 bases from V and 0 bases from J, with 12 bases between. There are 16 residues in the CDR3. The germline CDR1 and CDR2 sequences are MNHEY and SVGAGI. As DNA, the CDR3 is TGTGCCAGCAGTTACTCCGGTGGAGGGGACTCCTACGAGCAGTACTTC. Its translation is CASSYSGGGDSYEQYF.

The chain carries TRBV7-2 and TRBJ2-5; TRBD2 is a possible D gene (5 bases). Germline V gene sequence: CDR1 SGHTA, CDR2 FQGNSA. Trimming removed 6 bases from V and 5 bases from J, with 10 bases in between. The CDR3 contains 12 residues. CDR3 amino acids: CASSTRGETQYF. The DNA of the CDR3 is TGTGCCAGCAGTACTAGAGGGGAGACCCAGTACTTC.

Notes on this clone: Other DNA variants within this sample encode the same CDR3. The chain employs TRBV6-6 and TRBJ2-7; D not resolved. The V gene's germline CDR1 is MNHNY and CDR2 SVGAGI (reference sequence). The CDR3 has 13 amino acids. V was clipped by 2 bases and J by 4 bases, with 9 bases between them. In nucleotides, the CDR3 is TGTGCCAGCAGTTACCCCCCCGGTTACGAGCAGTACTTC. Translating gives CASSYPPGYEQYF.

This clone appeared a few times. This chain's CDR3 is CATSRDRGQGSYEQYF. The CDR3 DNA follows: TGTGCCACCAGCAGAGACCGTGGACAGGGCTCCTACGAGCAGTACTTC. The V and J genes are TRBV15 and TRBJ2-7; 8 positions agree with TRBD1. V gave up 0 bases and J gave up 0 bases; unmatched junction bases: 4. The CDR3 sequence is 16 residues long. Germline V gene sequence: CDR1 LNHNV, CDR2 YYDKDF (reference sequence).

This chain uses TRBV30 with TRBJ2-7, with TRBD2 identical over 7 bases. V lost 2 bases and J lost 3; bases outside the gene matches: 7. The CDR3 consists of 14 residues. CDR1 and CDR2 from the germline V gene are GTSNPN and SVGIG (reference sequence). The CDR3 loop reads CAWSPGGGYYEQYF. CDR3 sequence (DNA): TGTGCCTGGAGTCCCGGGGGAGGGTACTACGAGCAGTACTTC. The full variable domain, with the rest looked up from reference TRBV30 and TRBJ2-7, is SQTIHQWPATLVQPVGSPLSLECTVEGTSNPNLYWYRQAAGRGLQLLFYSVGIGQISSEVPQNLSASRPQDRQFILSSKKLLLSDSGFYLCAWSPGGGYYEQYFGPGTRLTVT.

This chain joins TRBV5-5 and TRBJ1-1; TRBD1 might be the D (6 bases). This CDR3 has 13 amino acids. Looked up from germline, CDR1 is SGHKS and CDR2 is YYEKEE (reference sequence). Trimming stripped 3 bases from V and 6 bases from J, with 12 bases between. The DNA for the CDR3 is TGTGCCAGCAGCTCAACAGGGTTGGCTGAAGCTTTCTTT. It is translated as CASSSTGLAEAFF.

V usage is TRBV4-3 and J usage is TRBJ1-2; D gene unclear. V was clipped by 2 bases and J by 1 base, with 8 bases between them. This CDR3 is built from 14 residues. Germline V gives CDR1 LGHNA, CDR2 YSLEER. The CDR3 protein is CASSQSTVNYGYTF. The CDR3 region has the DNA TGCGCCAGCAGCCAATCAACAGTTAACTATGGCTACACCTTC.

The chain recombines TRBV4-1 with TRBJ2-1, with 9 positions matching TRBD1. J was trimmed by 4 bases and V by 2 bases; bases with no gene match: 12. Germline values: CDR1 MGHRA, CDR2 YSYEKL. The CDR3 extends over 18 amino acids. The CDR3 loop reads CASSQLRLRDRVYNEQFF. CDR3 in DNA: TGCGCCAGCAGCCAACTACGACTCCGGGACAGGGTGTACAATGAGCAGTTCTTC.

In DNA, the CDR3 is TGTGCCAGTAGCGAACAGGGGGCTGGTTCACCCCTCCACTTT. Its protein product is CASSEQGAGSPLHF. This chain links TRBV19 with TRBJ1-6; 9 positions match TRBD1. CDR1 is LNHDA and CDR2 is SQIVND in the germline V gene (reference sequence). The trim removed 6 bases at V and 9 bases at J, leaving 6 bases unmatched. CDR3 size: 14 residues.

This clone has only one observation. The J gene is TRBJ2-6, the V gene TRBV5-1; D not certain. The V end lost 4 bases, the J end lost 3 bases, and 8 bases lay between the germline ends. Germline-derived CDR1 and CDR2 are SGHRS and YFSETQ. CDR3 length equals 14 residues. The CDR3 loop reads CASSPSFGANVLTF. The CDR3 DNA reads TGCGCCAGCAGCCCGAGTTTTGGGGCCAACGTCCTGACTTTC.